The present entry profiles one TCR beta chain with its context. After removal of 3 bases from V and 5 bases from J, the junction contained 11 bases not matched to a gene. The CDR3 covers 15 residues. The germline CDR1 and CDR2 sequences are DFQATT and SNEGSKA (reference sequence). Original handling: Amplifying reference gene primers gave estimates of nucleated cell counts. TCRdb's table, derived via immunoSEQ multiplex PCR, lists solely in-frame clones and lacks some. The DNA was the basis for D and trimming; V, J and clone size are from that table. Found here are a few hundred thousand clones, approximately 80% of them singletons; the top ten hold around 7%. This sample is part of a study of blood T cell repertoires in COVID-19. Study details: Material from acute and convalescent COVID-19 was sourced from the United States, Italy and Spain.

Clinical history as reported by participants underpinned cohort assignment. The J gene is TRBJ2-5, the V gene TRBV20-1; 8 bases map to TRBD2. Sequences were obtained from PBMCs or T cells enriched from blood (not recorded which). This sequence was found in a woman between 40 and 55 years old with acute COVID-19. CDR3 nucleotides: TGCAGTGCTAGTAGCGGGGTTCTGGAGTGGGAGACCCAGTACTTC. This translates into CSASSGVLEWETQYF.